A selection of T cell receptor beta chains follows, all from one sample in a study of blood T cell repertoires in COVID-19. Method: immunoSEQ multiplex PCR; TCRdb's copy keeps in-frame clones and lacks some. Of around 74,000 clones in the sample, about nine tenths were seen once. The material sequenced was peripheral blood. The receptors shown here come from a woman of 80 years or more with active or convalescent COVID-19. The CDR3 runs from the conserved cysteine through the conserved F or W. A D gene is named only where the DNA matches it firmly. Size tells how often a clone was seen (once, few, many) or the class of an expanded clone, and some rows leave it out.

size,D,J,V,DNA,CDR3
-,-,TRBJ1-3,TRBV2,TGTGCCAGCATCCCGGGGGGCTCGGGAAACACCATATATTTT,CASIPGGSGNTIYF
-,-,TRBJ2-7,TRBV28,TGTGCCAGCCAACCTGGAACAGCCAACACCTACGAGCAGTACTTC,CASQPGTANTYEQYF
-,-,TRBJ2-1,TRBV6-9,TGTGCCGGCTCACGCCGGGACACCCCGTACAATGAGCAGTTCTTC,CAGSRRDTPYNEQFF
-,TRBD2,TRBJ2-2,TRBV28,TGTGCCAGCACATCCTTAGCGGGGGGGCGAACCGGGGAGCTGTTTTTT,CASTSLAGGRTGELFF
-,TRBD2,TRBJ2-2,TRBV19,TGTGCCAGTAGATCGGGCGGGGGGAACACCGGGGAGCTGTTTTTT,CASRSGGGNTGELFF
-,-,TRBJ1-3,TRBV19,TGTGCCAGTACGGAGGGCCTCTCTGGAAACACCATATATTTT,CASTEGLSGNTIYF
-,TRBD1,TRBJ1-1,TRBV27,TGTGCCAGCAGTTTCGCGGGACAGGGTGGTTCCGAAGCTTTCTTT,CASSFAGQGGSEAFF
many,-,TRBJ1-1,TRBV6-2/TRBV6-3,TGTGCCAGCAGTTACCTGGGCCCTGAAGCTTTCTTT,CASSYLGPEAFF
-,-,TRBJ2-1,TRBV7-9,TGTGCCAGCAGCTTAGCGGGCGGGTACAATGAGCAGTTCTTC,CASSLAGGYNEQFF
-,TRBD1,TRBJ1-2,TRBV5-6,TGTGCCAGCAGGGACAGGCTTAACTATGGCTACACCTTC,CASRDRLNYGYTF
-,-,TRBJ2-7,TRBV4-1,TGCGCCAGCAGCCAAGATCCCAGGGGAAGGAATATCGTTTACGAGCAGTACTTC,CASSQDPRGRNIVYEQYF
-,-,TRBJ1-1,TRBV6-2/TRBV6-3,TGTGCCAGCAGTTATCCCGGGCAGGGTAGGAACACTGAAGCTTTCTTT,CASSYPGQGRNTEAFF
-,-,TRBJ2-7,TRBV5-4,TGTGCCAGCAGCGTAGACAGTTCCTCCTACGAGCAGTACTTC,CASSVDSSSYEQYF
-,-,TRBJ1-6,TRBV6-1,TGTGCCAGCAGTGAAAAATGGACTACTAATTCACCCCTCCACTTT,CASSEKWTTNSPLHF
-,-,TRBJ2-1,TRBV2,TGTGCCAGCAGTGCACACCGGGACTGGAAATACAATGAGCAGTTCTTC,CASSAHRDWKYNEQFF
-,-,TRBJ1-2,TRBV3-1/TRBV3-2,TGTGCCAGCAGCCCACTGGGACACCCGAACTATGGCTACACCTTC,CASSPLGHPNYGYTF
-,TRBD1,TRBJ1-4,TRBV7-9,TGTGCCAGCAGCCTAACAGGGGAATTTAATGAAAAACTGTTTTTT,CASSLTGEFNEKLFF
-,TRBD1,TRBJ2-7,TRBV15,TGTGCCACCAGCGGTCCGGACAGGGGATCCTACGAGCAGTACTTC,CATSGPDRGSYEQYF
-,-,TRBJ1-1,TRBV19,TGTGCCAGTAGTGCTACAGGCTGGGGTGAAGCTTTCTTT,CASSATGWGEAFF
-,-,TRBJ2-7,TRBV28,TGTGCCAGCAGTTCCTACAGGGTCGAGCAGTACTTC,CASSSYRVEQYF
-,-,TRBJ2-3,TRBV4-1,TGCGCCAGCAGCCAAGATGTCACGGGGGTGTCAGATACGCAGTATTTT,CASSQDVTGVSDTQYF
-,-,TRBJ2-2,TRBV10-3,TGTGCCATCAGTTTACTAGAGACCGGGGAGCTGTTTTTT,CAISLLETGELFF
-,-,TRBJ2-7,TRBV27,TGTGCCCAAACTTTCCCAGGGGCTGGCCACGAGCAGTACTTC,CAQTFPGAGHEQYF
-,-,TRBJ1-1,TRBV5-1,TGCGCCAGCAAAGGACAGTTGAACACTGAAGCTTTCTTT,CASKGQLNTEAFF
-,-,TRBJ1-1,TRBV6-5,TGTGCCAGCAGCCCAGGGTTAGGGTGGGCCACTGAAGCTTTCTTT,CASSPGLGWATEAFF
-,-,TRBJ1-6,TRBV4-1,TGCGCCAGCAGCCAAGATGGGGGGAAGGCCTCCTATAATTCACCCCTCCACTTT,CASSQDGGKASYNSPLHF
once,-,TRBJ1-1,TRBV6-2/TRBV6-3,TGTGCCAGCAGTCGCCGGGGGGACACTGAAGCTTTCTTT,CASSRRGDTEAFF
once,-,TRBJ1-3,TRBV5-1,TGCGCCAGCAGCTTGGGTATAGAAGGAAACACCATATATTTT,CASSLGIEGNTIYF
-,-,TRBJ1-1,TRBV18,TGTGCCAGCTCACCAGACTGGGCGGGGTCGGGTGAAGGTTTCTTT,CASSPDWAGSGEGFF
-,-,TRBJ2-2,TRBV5-4,TGTGCCAGCAGCTTGGGAGGGCCCCGCGACACCGGGGAGCTGTTTTTT,CASSLGGPRDTGELFF
-,TRBD2,TRBJ2-1,TRBV5-1,TGCGCCAGCAGCCTAGGACTAGCGGGGGGCCGCAGCTCCTACAATGAGCAGTTCTTC,CASSLGLAGGRSSYNEQFF
-,TRBD2,TRBJ2-7,TRBV5-8,TGTGCCAGCAGCTTGGGGGGGGGACCTTACGAGCAGTACTTC,CASSLGGGPYEQYF
-,TRBD2,TRBJ2-7,TRBV4-2,TGTGCCAGCAGCCAAGTAGCGGGATCCTACGAGCAGTACTTC,CASSQVAGSYEQYF
-,TRBD1,TRBJ1-4,TRBV6-5,TGTGCCAGCAGTTCCACTACAGGGGGCTCCGGTGAAAAACTGTTTTTT,CASSSTTGGSGEKLFF
-,-,TRBJ1-6,TRBV3-1/TRBV3-2,TGTGCCAGCAGCCGATCCAGTCAGGGTAGCTCCTATAATTCACCCCTCCACTTT,CASSRSSQGSSYNSPLHF
once,-,TRBJ2-7,TRBV27,TGTGCCAGCAGTTTATCCACGGACAGCTACGAGCAGTACTTC,CASSLSTDSYEQYF
once,TRBD1,TRBJ2-4,TRBV29-1,TGCAGCGTTGCCCTGGACAGGGGCATTCAGTACTTC,CSVALDRGIQYF
many,-,TRBJ1-2,TRBV7-9,TGTGCCAGCAGCCTTCCCCCCGAGGATAGTGGCTACACCTTC,CASSLPPEDSGYTF
-,TRBD1,TRBJ1-2,TRBV13,TGTGCCAGCAGCCCGACAGGGTATGGCTACACCTTC,CASSPTGYGYTF
-,-,TRBJ1-1,TRBV19,TGTGCCAGTAGATGGGACTCATACAAGCCGAACACTGAAGCTTTCTTT,CASRWDSYKPNTEAFF
once,-,TRBJ1-3,TRBV3-1/TRBV3-2,TGTGCCAGCAGCCAGTCGGGGGTAGGAAACACCATATATTTT,CASSQSGVGNTIYF
-,-,TRBJ1-5,TRBV19,TGTGCCAGTAGTACAACAGGGAATCAGCCCCAGCATTTT,CASSTTGNQPQHF
-,TRBD2,TRBJ2-5,TRBV10-3,TGTGCCATCAGTGAGGGACTAGCGGGGGGCGGGAGAGAGACCCAGTACTTC,CAISEGLAGGGRETQYF
-,-,TRBJ1-6,TRBV2,TGTGCCAGCAGTCAACAGGGAATCAGTGGATCACCCCTCCACTTT,CASSQQGISGSPLHF
-,-,TRBJ1-4,TRBV30,TGTGCCTACCATCGACTTCTGGATGAAAAACTGTTTTTT,CAYHRLLDEKLFF
-,TRBD1,TRBJ1-5,TRBV5-4,TGTGCCAGCAGCTTACCCCGGACAGGTCGTCAGCCCCAGCATTTT,CASSLPRTGRQPQHF
-,TRBD2,TRBJ2-1,TRBV7-8,TGTGCCAGCAGCTCACGGACTAGCGGGAACGATGAGCAGTTCTTC,CASSSRTSGNDEQFF
-,TRBD2,TRBJ2-5,TRBV7-6,TGTGCCAGCAGCTTAAGGAGCGGGGGCCCCGGGTGGGAAGAGACCCAGTACTTC,CASSLRSGGPGWEETQYF